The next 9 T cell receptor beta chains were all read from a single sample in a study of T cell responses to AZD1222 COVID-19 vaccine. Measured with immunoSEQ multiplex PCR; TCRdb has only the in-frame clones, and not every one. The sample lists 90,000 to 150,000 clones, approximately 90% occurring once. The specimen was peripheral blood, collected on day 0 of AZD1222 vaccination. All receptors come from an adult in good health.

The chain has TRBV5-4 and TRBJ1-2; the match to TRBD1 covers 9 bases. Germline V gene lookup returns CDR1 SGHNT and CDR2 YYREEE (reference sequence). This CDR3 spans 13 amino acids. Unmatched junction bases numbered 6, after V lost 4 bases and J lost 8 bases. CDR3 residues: CASSRDREVGYTF. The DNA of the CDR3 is TGTGCCAGCAGCAGGGACAGGGAGGTGGGCTACACCTTC.

The CDR3 nucleotides are TGTGCCTGGAGTGTCAGTAGGTTTGAAGCTTTCTTT. Translation gives CAWSVSRFEAFF. J is TRBJ1-1 and V is TRBV30; D remains ambiguous. Deletions cut 0 bases from V and 7 bases from J, with 9 bases between. The CDR3 totals 12 residues. Germline values: CDR1 GTSNPN, CDR2 SVGIG (reference sequence).

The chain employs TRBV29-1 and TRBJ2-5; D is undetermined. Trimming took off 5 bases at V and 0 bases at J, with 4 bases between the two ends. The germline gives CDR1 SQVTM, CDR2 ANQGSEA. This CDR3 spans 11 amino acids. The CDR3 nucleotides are TGCAGCGTTCGGTACCAAGAGACCCAGTACTTC. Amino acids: CSVRYQETQYF.

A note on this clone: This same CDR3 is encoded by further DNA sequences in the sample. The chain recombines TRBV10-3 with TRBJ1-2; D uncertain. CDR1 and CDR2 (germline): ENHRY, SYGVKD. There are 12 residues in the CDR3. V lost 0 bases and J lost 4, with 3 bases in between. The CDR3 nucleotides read TGTGCCATCAGTGAGTCCGCCTATGGCTACACCTTC. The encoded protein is CAISESAYGYTF.

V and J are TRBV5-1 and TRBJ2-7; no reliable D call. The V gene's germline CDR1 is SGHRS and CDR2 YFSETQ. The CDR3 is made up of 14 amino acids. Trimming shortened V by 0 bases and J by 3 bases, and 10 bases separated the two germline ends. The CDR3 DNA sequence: TGCGCCAGCAGCTTGGCCGTTCAGAACTACGAGCAGTACTTC. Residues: CASSLAVQNYEQYF.

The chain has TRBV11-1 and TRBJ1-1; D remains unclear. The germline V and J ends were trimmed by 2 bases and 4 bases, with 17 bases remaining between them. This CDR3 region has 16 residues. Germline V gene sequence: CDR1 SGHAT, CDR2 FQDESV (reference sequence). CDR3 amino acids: CASSLFGVSRSTEAFF. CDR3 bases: TGTGCCAGCAGCTTATTCGGGGTCAGCAGGAGCACTGAAGCTTTCTTT.

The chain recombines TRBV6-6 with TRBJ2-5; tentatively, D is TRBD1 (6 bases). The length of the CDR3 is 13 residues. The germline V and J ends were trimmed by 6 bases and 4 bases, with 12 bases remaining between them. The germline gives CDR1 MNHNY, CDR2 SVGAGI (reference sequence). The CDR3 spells CASSRQAGETQYF. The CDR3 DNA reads TGTGCCAGCAGCCGACAGGCGGGAGAGACCCAGTACTTC.

The CDR3 DNA is TGTGCCACCAGTGATTTAGCCAGTAACTATGGCTACACCTTC. It is translated as CATSDLASNYGYTF. This rearrangement joins TRBV24-1 to TRBJ1-2; D unclear. V was cut by 1 base and J by 1 base, with 6 bases left in between. This CDR3 has 14 residues. Germline V gene sequence: CDR1 KGHDR, CDR2 SFDVKD.

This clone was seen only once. In nucleotides, the CDR3 is TGTGCCCGCAAAGACGGGAGCGACGAGCAGTACTTC. It is translated as CARKDGSDEQYF. The chain recombines TRBV30 with TRBJ2-7, with a tentative D call TRBD2 (6 bases). CDR1 is GTSNPN, CDR2 SVGIG, per germline (reference sequence). This CDR3 spans 12 amino acids. V dropped 8 bases and J dropped 5 bases, with 16 bases sitting between them.